The 25 T cell receptor beta chains listed next were all sequenced from one sample in a study of control samples from healthy donors and cancer patients. This table comes from immunoSEQ multiplex PCR, and its TCRdb copy is limited to in-frame clones, with some not included. The repertoire holds about 130,000 clones, around 93% seen once, with more than 1.5% in the top ten. The specimen was PBMCs. These receptors came from a man in his forties or fifties with head and neck cancer.

The chain uses TRBV30 and TRBJ2-5, with D unclear. The germline CDR1 and CDR2 sequences are GTSNPN and SVGIG (reference sequence). CDR3 length equals 12 residues. Trimming removed 5 bases from V and 5 bases from J, with 12 bases in between. For the CDR3, the DNA is TGTGCCTGGGCCAGGTTGAAGGAGACCCAGTACTTC. Protein product: CAWARLKETQYF.

This rearrangement joins TRBV28 to TRBJ1-5, with 8 bases that match TRBD1. This CDR3 has 15 residues. The ends lost 7 bases at V and 6 bases at J; junction bases unmatched: 11. From germline, CDR1 is MDHEN and CDR2 SYDVKM. This chain's CDR3 is CASNTQQGAVQPQHF. The CDR3 DNA is TGTGCCAGCAACACACAGCAGGGGGCAGTTCAGCCCCAGCATTTT.

V and J are TRBV6-5 and TRBJ1-5, with D hard to call. The germline V gene has CDR1 MNHEY and CDR2 SVGAGI. The CDR3 spans 13 residues. Trimming stripped 2 bases from V and 4 bases from J, with 6 bases between. The CDR3: CASSYRENQPQHF. In DNA, the CDR3 is TGTGCCAGCAGTTACAGGGAGAATCAGCCCCAGCATTTT.

J is TRBJ1-3 and V is TRBV19; no firm D call. This CDR3 has 15 amino acids. The V end was cut by 3 bases, the J end by 0 bases, with 9 bases between. Germline V gene lookup returns CDR1 LNHDA and CDR2 SQIVND (reference sequence). Written as DNA, the CDR3 is TGTGCCAGTAGTATTGGCCGCTCCTCTGGAAACACCATATATTTT. Amino acid sequence: CASSIGRSSGNTIYF.

This chain links TRBV14 with TRBJ2-3; 9 bases are shared with TRBD1. Germline CDR1 and CDR2: SGHDN and FVKESK. V lost 0 bases and J lost 7; bases outside the gene matches: 11. CDR3 length: 17 amino acids. CDR3 in amino acids: CASSQDPRTGVEHTQYF. The CDR3 DNA reads TGTGCCAGCAGCCAAGATCCTCGGACAGGGGTCGAACATACGCAGTATTTT.

This chain uses TRBV19 with TRBJ2-2, with D unresolved. The CDR3 has 14 residues. Deletions cut 7 bases from V and 0 bases from J, with 9 bases between. The germline V gene has CDR1 LNHDA and CDR2 SQIVND (reference sequence). In nucleotides, the CDR3 is TGTGCCAGTACGGAGATAGCGAACACCGGGGAGCTGTTTTTT. Amino acid sequence: CASTEIANTGELFF.

CDR3: CASSTLVEGSYEQYF. The CDR3 DNA sequence: TGTGCCAGCAGTACCCTAGTCGAGGGATCCTACGAGCAGTACTTC. The genes are TRBV6-2 or TRBV6-3 and TRBJ2-7; D possibly corresponds to TRBD2 (5 bases). Trimming took 5 bases from V and 1 from J, leaving 15 bases between them. This CDR3 is 15 amino acids long. The germline CDR1 and CDR2 sequences are MNHEY and SVGEGT.

V and J are TRBV30 and TRBJ2-2; 8 bases are a match to TRBD1. Germline V CDR1 and CDR2: GTSNPN, SVGIG (reference sequence). This CDR3 has 15 amino acids. V shed 1 base and J 6 bases; nucleotides not matched to a gene: 7. Here the CDR3 reads CAWSGWTGFPGELFF. CDR3 bases: TGTGCCTGGAGTGGTTGGACAGGGTTTCCCGGGGAGCTGTTTTTT.

The J gene is TRBJ2-3, the V gene TRBV4-1; 10 bases are shared with TRBD2. This CDR3 comprises 17 residues. V shed 0 bases, J shed 7 bases, and the junction held 10 bases outside the gene matches. Germline V CDR1 and CDR2: MGHRA, YSYEKL. The CDR3 spells CASSQDQRGGRFHTQYF. The CDR3 nucleotides read TGCGCCAGCAGCCAAGATCAGCGGGGGGGCCGATTCCATACGCAGTATTTT.

CDR3: CASSYKWGTGTYEQYF. DNA of the CDR3: TGTGCCAGCAGTTACAAGTGGGGGACAGGGACCTACGAGCAGTACTTC. This rearrangement joins TRBV6-5 to TRBJ2-7; TRBD1 aligns across 9 bases. The CDR3 totals 16 residues. Germline values: CDR1 MNHEY, CDR2 SVGAGI. Trimming at V came to 2 bases and at J to 2 bases, leaving 7 bases not matched to a gene.

This rearrangement joins TRBV5-1 to TRBJ1-2, with 7 bases aligning to TRBD1. With V trimmed by 0 bases and J by 8 bases, 1 base remained unmatched. The CDR3 has 12 amino acids. Germline V gene lookup returns CDR1 SGHRS and CDR2 YFSETQ. The CDR3 DNA follows: TGCGCCAGCAGCTTGGAAGGGGGCGGCTACACCTTC. As protein: CASSLEGGGYTF.

The chain carries TRBV6-1 and TRBJ1-1; 9 nucleotides match TRBD1. V lost 3 bases, J lost 3 bases, and 17 bases stayed unmatched. Germline assignment: CDR1 MNHNS and CDR2 SASEGT. The CDR3 runs 19 residues. Here the CDR3 DNA reads TGTGCCAGCAGTGAGGCTATTGTCGGGACAGGGAGAAGGGACACTGAAGCTTTCTTT. Protein sequence: CASSEAIVGTGRRDTEAFF.

The V call is TRBV20-1, the J call TRBJ2-7; 8 nucleotides line up with TRBD1. J gave up 3 bases and V 3 bases, and 7 bases lay outside the gene matches. CDR1 and CDR2 (germline): DFQATT, SNEGSKA (reference sequence). The CDR3 runs 14 residues. CDR3 loop: CSASSGTGYYEQYF. In DNA form, the CDR3 reads TGCAGTGCTAGTTCCGGGACAGGATACTACGAGCAGTACTTC.

With regard to this clone: A junction end diverges from the germline sequence, so it may reflect a read error. This chain links TRBV3-1 (or the pseudogene TRBV3-2) with TRBJ1-1, with a possible D match to TRBD1 (5 bases). The CDR3 contains 13 residues. Germline CDR1 and CDR2: LGHDT and YNNKEL (reference sequence). The DNA of the CDR3 is TGTGCCAGCAGTCCGCAGGGAGCCGGGGGGGAGCTGTTT. Amino acid sequence: CASSPQGAGGELF.

V and J are TRBV7-2 and TRBJ2-1, with TRBD2 matching over 9 bases. The trim removed 3 bases at V and 4 bases at J, leaving 1 base unmatched. CDR1 and CDR2 from the germline V gene are SGHTA and FQGNSA. The CDR3 runs 14 residues. CDR3 protein: CASSLGLAYNEQFF. DNA of the CDR3: TGTGCCAGCAGCTTGGGACTAGCTTACAATGAGCAGTTCTTC.

This clone is medium-sized (0.01 to 0.1%) by share. This chain connects TRBV7-6 to TRBJ1-1, with D maybe TRBD1 (6 bases). The V gene's germline CDR1 is SGHVS and CDR2 FNYEAQ. The CDR3 length is 15 residues. Trimming cost V 1 base and J 4 bases, with 13 bases left between them. The CDR3 loop reads CASSLDRVASTEAFF. The DNA for the CDR3 is TGTGCCAGCAGCTTAGACAGGGTGGCGAGCACTGAAGCTTTCTTT.

The genes are TRBV21-1 and TRBJ1-2. TRBV21-1 is deemed a pseudogene. The CDR3 has 11 amino acids. CDR3 loop: CASPESNGYTF. The CDR3 nucleotides read TGTGCCAGCCCCGAGAGCAATGGCTACACCTTC.

This clone was seen just once. CDR3 nucleotide sequence: TGTGCCAGCAGCTTAGTCGTGCATGAGCAGTTCTTC. It yields the protein CASSLVVHEQFF. This sequence joins TRBV7-2 and TRBJ2-1; D unclear. Germline lookup yields CDR1 SGHTA and CDR2 FQGNSA. Trimming took 1 base from V and 8 from J, leaving 6 bases between them. The CDR3 totals 12 residues.

The chain couples TRBV10-2 to TRBJ2-2; no clear D. CDR1 is WSHSY and CDR2 is SAAADI in the germline V gene. The CDR3 consists of 15 residues. With 4 bases removed from V and 0 bases from J, the gap between germline ends came to 9 bases. CDR3 sequence reads: CASSGPDSNTGELFF. The DNA for the CDR3 is TGCGCCAGCAGTGGGCCCGACTCGAACACCGGGGAGCTGTTTTTT.

The chain employs TRBV28 and TRBJ1-3; D is uncertain. V lost 5 bases to trimming and J lost 2 bases, with 10 bases between them. CDR1 is MDHEN, CDR2 SYDVKM, per germline. The CDR3 totals 14 residues. CDR3 nucleotide sequence: TGTGCCAGCAGTCTCCGCGCGGCTGGAAACACCATATATTTT. It translates to CASSLRAAGNTIYF.

The chain couples TRBV2 to TRBJ1-3; D possibly uses TRBD1 or TRBD2 (5 bases each). The J call may not be correct, given that the DNA end is closer to TRBJ2-2. The CDR3 has 14 residues. Germline CDR1 reads SNHLY; CDR2 reads FYNNEI. CDR3 sequence (DNA): TGTGCCAGCAGTTACGGGGCGGGTACCGGGGAGCTGTTTTTT. Its protein is CASSYGAGTGELFF.

The chain couples TRBV7-7 to TRBJ2-3, with a weak D call TRBD2 (6 bases). Between the trimmed V and J ends, which lost 5 bases and 0 bases, there was a span of 12 bases. The CDR3 spans 15 residues. Germline CDR1 reads SSHAT; CDR2 reads FNYEAQ (reference sequence). The CDR3 reads CASSQSSVSTDTQYF. CDR3 bases: TGTGCCAGCAGCCAATCTAGCGTTAGCACAGATACGCAGTATTTT.

The genes are TRBV30 and TRBJ1-1; D unclear. V was trimmed by 1 base and J by 5 bases, leaving 11 bases between them. The CDR3 loop spans 13 amino acids. The germline V gene has CDR1 GTSNPN and CDR2 SVGIG (reference sequence). As DNA, the CDR3 is TGTGCCTGGAGTGGCGACGCAGGAACTGAAGCTTTCTTT. Translation gives CAWSGDAGTEAFF. Supplemented by reference TRBV30 and TRBJ1-1, the full variable domain reads SQTIHQWPATLVQPVGSPLSLECTVEGTSNPNLYWYRQAAGRGLQLLFYSVGIGQISSEVPQNLSASRPQDRQFILSSKKLLLSDSGFYLCAWSGDAGTEAFFGQGTRLTVV.

V and J are TRBV7-2 and TRBJ2-2, with 8 bases aligning to TRBD1. Germline assignment: CDR1 SGHTA and CDR2 FQGNSA. This CDR3 spans 15 amino acids. Unmatched junction bases numbered 10, after V lost 6 bases and J lost 7 bases. The CDR3 spells CASRRGQGEVGELFF. DNA of the CDR3: TGTGCCAGCAGACGAGGACAGGGAGAGGTCGGGGAGCTGTTTTTT.

The CDR3 nucleotides are TGTGCCAGCAGTTATCCCGGGGTGAACACTGAAGCTTTCTTT. Protein product: CASSYPGVNTEAFF. The gene calls are TRBV6-6 and TRBJ1-1, with no clear D. The V gene's germline CDR1 is MNHNY and CDR2 SVGAGI (reference sequence). Trimming stripped 3 bases from V and 0 bases from J, with 8 bases between. This CDR3 has 14 residues.